This entry is about one T cell receptor beta chain. Participant reports of clinical history set cohort assignment. Symptom resolution, clearance, or two negative PCRs marked the recovered donors of Cohort 3. Germline CDR1 KGHSH, CDR2 LQKENI. With 2 bases clipped from V and 3 bases from J, the junction kept 3 bases outside the gene matches. The CDR3 covers 15 residues. This specimen comes from a study of blood T cell repertoires in COVID-19. For the study at large: COVID-19 samples collected from the United States, Italy and Spain covered acute and convalescent phases.

Original methodology: Scientists estimated how many nucleated cells there were by amplifying reference gene primers. Only in-frame clones appear in the TCRdb table, and some are missing; sequencing was by immunoSEQ multiplex PCR. V and J calls plus clone size are reproduced from that table; the DNA served to infer D and trimming. The data show approximately 400,000 clones, more than 70% seen once. Sequenced material: PBMCs or T cells enriched from blood (not recorded which). The chain links TRBV18 to TRBJ1-1; TRBD1 agrees at 10 bases. The sequence came from a young man who had recovered from COVID-19. The CDR3 reads CASSPSGQGDTEAFF. CDR3 DNA: TGTGCCAGCTCACCATCAGGACAGGGGGACACTGAAGCTTTCTTT.